This TCR beta chain emerged from a study of T cells after yellow fever vaccination. In this sample, this clonotype turned up many times. Antigen specificity is unknown. Overall study findings and caveats: Repertoires obtained by FACS sorting could include abundant clonotypes that entered as contaminants from the bulk population. Clones from primary vaccination mostly reappeared after the booster (around 96% CD4, around 90% CD8). A weaker but faster secondary response was observed, peaking on day 5 versus 15.

TCRdb fed the 5' RACE reads into MiXCR, producing one record per CDR3 protein. The data contain 90,000 to 130,000 distinct CDR3 sequences, approximately 8.4% of them singletons. The CDR3 is 12 amino acids. J was trimmed by 3 bases and V by 5 bases; bases with no gene match: 4. Germline V lookup: CDR1 GTSNPN, CDR2 SVGIG (reference sequence). The clonotype was recovered from a man between 25 and 39 years old who received the YFV17D yellow fever vaccine. The chain combines TRBV30 with TRBJ2-7, with 7 nucleotides matching TRBD2. The specimen comprised CD8+ T cells sorted from PBMCs, sampled 45 days after the yellow fever booster vaccination. The CDR3 nucleotides read TGTGCCTGGGGAGCGGGGAACTACGAGCAGTACTTC. Translated, it gives CAWGAGNYEQYF.